One T cell receptor beta chain is described in this entry. The data were produced by immunoSEQ multiplex PCR, yet TCRdb's version contains in-frame clones alone and is incomplete. The sample lists around 70,000 clones, 95% seen once, with roughly 0.26% in the top ten. Trimming cost V 2 bases and J 3 bases, with 11 bases left between them. The CDR3 covers 15 residues. Per the germline V gene, CDR1 is KGHSH and CDR2 is LQKENI. The data were obtained in a study of technical replicates of blood from several donors. Sequencing used T cells isolated from PBMCs. This chain joins TRBV18 and TRBJ2-1; maybe TRBD1 (5 bases). The receptor was isolated from a human donor in good health. The CDR3 DNA follows: TGTGCCAGCTCACCAGACCCAGGGATCTACAATGAGCAGTTCTTC. The encoded protein is CASSPDPGIYNEQFF.